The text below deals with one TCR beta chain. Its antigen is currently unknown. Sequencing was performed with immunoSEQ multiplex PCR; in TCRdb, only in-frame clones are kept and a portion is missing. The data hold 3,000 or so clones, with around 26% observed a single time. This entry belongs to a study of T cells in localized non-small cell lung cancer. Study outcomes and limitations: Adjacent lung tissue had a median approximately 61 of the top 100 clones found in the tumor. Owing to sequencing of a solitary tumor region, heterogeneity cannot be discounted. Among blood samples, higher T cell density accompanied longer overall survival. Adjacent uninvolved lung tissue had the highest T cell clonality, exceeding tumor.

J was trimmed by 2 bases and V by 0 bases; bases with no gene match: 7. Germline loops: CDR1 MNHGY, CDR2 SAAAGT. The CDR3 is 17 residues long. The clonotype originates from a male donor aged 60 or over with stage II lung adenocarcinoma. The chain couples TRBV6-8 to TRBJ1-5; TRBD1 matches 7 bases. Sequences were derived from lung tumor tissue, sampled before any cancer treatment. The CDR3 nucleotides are TGTGCCAGCAGTTACTCCTTTCTAGGACAGGGCAATCAGCCCCAGCATTTT. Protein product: CASSYSFLGQGNQPQHF.